The next 8 T cell receptor beta chains were all read from a single sample in a study of shared clonotypes between healthy human individuals (dated by TCRdb to 2020 to 2022). CD8 naive samples were CD45RO-negative cells positively selected for CCR7, giving a CD45RA+CCR7+ population that excluded TemRA cells. Libraries came from the immunoSEQ multiplex PCR assay. TCRdb took this table from immuneACCESS and kept in-frame rearrangements with V and J called. Such tables lack part of the clones; where checked against another copy, unresolved V genes explain under half of the gap, and the rest is unexplained. The sample profile shows fewer than 800,000 clones; around 92% of them were found once. The top ten clones comprise roughly 24% of the sample. The source material was naive CD8+ T cells sorted from blood. The cell subset or site label of this sample denotes: CD45RA+CCR7+. Receptors originate from a man aged 30 to 45 in good health.

V is TRBV15 and J is TRBJ2-5, with D possibly called TRBD1 or TRBD2 (5 bases each). Trimming removed 0 bases at V and 1 base at J, with 15 bases between. Germline V gene lookup returns CDR1 LNHNV and CDR2 YYDKDF (reference sequence). The CDR3 totals 17 residues. CDR3: CATSRDLGTLLQETQYF. CDR3 DNA: TGTGCCACCAGCAGAGATCTAGGGACGCTGCTCCAAGAGACCCAGTACTTC.

V gene TRBV28 combines with J gene TRBJ2-7; 7 nucleotides align to TRBD1. Trimming took 3 bases from V and 5 from J; bases not matched to a gene: 7. Germline V gives CDR1 MDHEN, CDR2 SYDVKM. This CDR3 has 14 residues. The CDR3 sequence: CASSFPGQFNEQYF. CDR3 bases: TGTGCCAGCAGTTTTCCGGGACAGTTCAACGAGCAGTACTTC. The full variable domain, with the rest looked up from reference TRBV28 and TRBJ2-7, is DVKVTQSSRYLVKRTGEKVFLECVQDMDHENMFWYRQDPGLGLRLIYFSYDVKMKEKGDIPEGYSVSREKKERFSLILESASTNQTSMYLCASSFPGQFNEQYFGPGTRLTVT.

This sequence joins TRBV11-2 and TRBJ1-3; no clear D gene. The ends were cut back, 5 bases at V and 0 bases at J, with 8 bases in the middle. The length of the CDR3 is 14 residues. Germline CDR1 SGHAT, CDR2 FQNNGV. The CDR3 nucleotides read TGTGCCAGCAGCACGCCCGACTCTGGAAACACCATATATTTT. It is translated as CASSTPDSGNTIYF. Variable domain in full (rest from reference TRBV11-2 and TRBJ1-3): EAGVAQSPRYKIIEKRQSVAFWCNPISGHATLYWYQQILGQGPKLLIQFQNNGVVDDSQLPKDRFSAERLKGVDSTLKIQPAKLEDSAVYLCASSTPDSGNTIYFGEGSWLTVV.

The chain links TRBV7-3 to TRBJ2-1; 8 bases map to TRBD2. Germline trimming cut 4 bases from V and 0 bases from J; bases unmatched to any gene: 2. CDR1 and CDR2 (germline): SGHTA, FQGTGA. The CDR3 runs to 15 residues. The CDR3 sequence: CASSSLAGSYNEQFF. As DNA, the CDR3 is TGTGCCAGCAGCTCGCTAGCGGGCTCCTACAATGAGCAGTTCTTC.

V is TRBV28 and J is TRBJ2-5; D ambiguous. CDR1 is MDHEN and CDR2 is SYDVKM in the germline V gene. V lost 7 bases to trimming and J lost 3 bases, with 15 bases between them. The CDR3 spans 14 residues. The CDR3 region has the DNA TGTGCCAGCACCCAAAGGGTTACGGAAGAGACCCAGTACTTC. This translates into CASTQRVTEETQYF.

This chain uses TRBV5-4 with TRBJ2-7; 7 nucleotides agree with TRBD1. The J segment lost 2 bases and the V segment lost 4 bases, leaving 18 bases of the junction unmatched. This CDR3 spans 18 amino acids. Per germline, CDR1 SGHNT and CDR2 YYREEE (reference sequence). The CDR3 is CASSDGQDSTTYPYEQYF. In DNA, the CDR3 is TGTGCCAGCAGCGATGGACAGGACTCAACAACTTACCCCTACGAGCAGTACTTC.

This clone occurred once. The V gene is TRBV7-9, the J gene TRBJ2-7; 8 positions agree with TRBD1. The CDR3 totals 18 residues. V gave up 6 bases and J gave up 3 bases; unmatched junction bases: 19. Germline lookup yields CDR1 SEHNR and CDR2 FQNEAQ (reference sequence). CDR3 in amino acids: CASSTAKDRDSRFYEQYF. The CDR3 region has the DNA TGTGCCAGCAGTACTGCAAAGGACAGGGATTCCCGATTCTACGAGCAGTACTTC.

The chain has TRBV5-6 and TRBJ2-1; TRBD1 matches at 12 bases. Germline values: CDR1 SGHDT, CDR2 YYEEEE. The CDR3 sequence is 12 residues long. V lost 2 bases to trimming and J lost 15 bases; unmatched junction nucleotides: 3. CDR3 amino acids: CASSFGTGGSFF. CDR3 bases: TGTGCCAGCAGCTTCGGGACAGGGGGCTCGTTCTTC.